Below, 26 T cell receptor beta chains from the same sample are listed, as sequenced in a study of blood T cell repertoires in COVID-19 (TCRdb year 2020). The library was made by the immunoSEQ multiplex PCR assay. The clones in this table, taken by TCRdb from immuneACCESS, are in-frame only. Not every clone is retained; where verified, under half of the shortfall comes from an unresolved V gene, and the cause of the rest is unknown. The sample profile shows 90,000 or so clones; roughly 80% of them were found once. The top ten constitute roughly 24% of the sample. Source material: peripheral blood. The receptors here all came from a human donor in a cohort sampled during active COVID-19.

The chain is built from TRBV11-1 and TRBJ2-5; possibly TRBD1 for D (6 bases). Germline values: CDR1 SGHAT, CDR2 FQDESV (reference sequence). V dropped 4 bases and J dropped 5 bases, with 11 bases sitting between them. The length of the CDR3 is 13 residues. The CDR3 nucleotides read TGTGCCAGCAGCTCAGGGGCGCGGGAGACCCAGTACTTC. This encodes CASSSGARETQYF.

Written as DNA, the CDR3 is TGTGCCACCAGTGATTTGCTCCACAGGGGCAGAAACTATGGCTACACCTTC. This encodes CATSDLLHRGRNYGYTF. This chain connects TRBV24-1 to TRBJ1-2; 7 nucleotides agree with TRBD1. Germline V lookup: CDR1 KGHDR, CDR2 SFDVKD. CDR3 size: 17 residues. The V and J ends lost 0 bases and 2 bases, in that order; junction bases with no gene match: 8.

This chain links TRBV19 with TRBJ2-3; TRBD2 matches at 7 bases. Trimming at V came to 1 base and at J to 6 bases, leaving 4 bases not matched to a gene. This CDR3 contains 14 residues. The germline CDR1 and CDR2 sequences are LNHDA and SQIVND (reference sequence). In DNA form, the CDR3 reads TGTGCCAGTAGTATAGGTGTACTAGCGGATACGCAGTATTTT. Residues: CASSIGVLADTQYF. Drawing the rest from reference TRBV19 and TRBJ2-3, the complete variable domain is DGGITQSPKYLFRKEGQNVTLSCEQNLNHDAMYWYRQDPGQGLRLIYYSQIVNDFQKGDIAEGYSVSREKKESFPLTVTSAQKNPTAFYLCASSIGVLADTQYFGPGTRLTVL.

This chain joins TRBV6-5 and TRBJ2-1, with D possibly being TRBD2 (5 bases). Trimming shortened V by 7 bases and J by 0 bases, and 13 bases separated the two germline ends. In germline, CDR1 is MNHEY, CDR2 SVGAGI. CDR3 length equals 15 residues. CDR3 nucleotides: TGTGCCAGCAAACTCGGTCGGGACTCCTACAATGAGCAGTTCTTC. Translation gives CASKLGRDSYNEQFF.

This chain links TRBV6-9 with TRBJ2-7; 7 nucleotides match TRBD2. After removal of 7 bases from V and 6 bases from J, the junction contained 6 bases not matched to a gene. From germline, CDR1 is MNHGY and CDR2 SVAAGI. This CDR3 region has 12 residues. Written as DNA, the CDR3 is TGTGCCAGCATTCCGCGGGAGTCCGAGCAGTACTTC. Protein: CASIPRESEQYF.

The J gene is TRBJ2-3, the V gene TRBV5-1; 10 positions match TRBD2. The CDR3 is made up of 15 amino acids. Germline V gene sequence: CDR1 SGHRS, CDR2 YFSETQ. The trim removed 4 bases at V and 1 base at J, leaving 3 bases unmatched. CDR3 DNA: TGCGCCAGCAGCCCCACTAGCGGGGGCACAGATACGCAGTATTTT. Its translation is CASSPTSGGTDTQYF.

The chain is built from TRBV7-9 and TRBJ1-1; 7 bases are shared with TRBD1. Germline CDR1 reads SEHNR; CDR2 reads FQNEAQ (reference sequence). The CDR3 spans 13 residues. V lost 3 bases, J lost 6 bases, and 4 bases stayed unmatched. CDR3 residues: CASSFDRDAEAFF. CDR3 coding DNA: TGTGCCAGCAGCTTTGACAGGGACGCTGAAGCTTTCTTT.

This sequence joins TRBV19 and TRBJ1-1; no definite D call. The CDR3 length is 16 residues. V was shortened by 5 bases and J by 1 base, with 17 bases between the two germline ends. Germline values: CDR1 LNHDA, CDR2 SQIVND (reference sequence). CDR3 DNA sequence: TGTGCCAGTAGTCTAAACCGGGGAATTGGGAACACTGAAGCTTTCTTT. Encoded protein: CASSLNRGIGNTEAFF.

This chain connects TRBV7-3 to TRBJ1-1, with no clear D. There are 13 residues in the CDR3. Looked up from germline, CDR1 is SGHTA and CDR2 is FQGTGA. Trimming took off 1 base at V and 3 bases at J, with 6 bases between the two ends. CDR3 protein: CASSLIRDTEAFF. DNA for the CDR3: TGTGCCAGCAGCTTAATCCGGGACACTGAAGCTTTCTTT.

The chain recombines TRBV6-6 with TRBJ2-3, with a tentative D call TRBD2 (6 bases). Trimming removed 6 bases at V and 5 bases at J, with 12 bases between. CDR3 length: 13 residues. Germline V gene data show CDR1 as MNHNY and CDR2 as SVGAGI (reference sequence). CDR3 DNA sequence: TGTGCCAGCAGCGGAGGGTCCAAAGATACGCAGTATTTT. It is translated as CASSGGSKDTQYF.

The chain couples TRBV7-9 to TRBJ2-3, with 10 bases identical to TRBD2. Germline CDR1 is SEHNR and CDR2 is FQNEAQ (reference sequence). V lost 5 bases to trimming and J lost 3 bases; unmatched junction nucleotides: 11. The CDR3 covers 17 residues. The CDR3 loop reads CASSPVLAGGETDTQYF. CDR3 nucleotide sequence: TGTGCCAGCAGCCCAGTTTTAGCGGGAGGCGAAACAGATACGCAGTATTTT.

The rearrangement uses TRBV5-5 and TRBJ2-3; 9 bases line up with TRBD1. The CDR3 extends over 17 amino acids. The germline V gene has CDR1 SGHKS and CDR2 YYEKEE (reference sequence). J lost 5 bases, V lost 0 bases, and 10 bases had no gene match. CDR3 sequence reads: CASSLVRTGDFLDTQYF. In DNA, the CDR3 is TGTGCCAGCAGCTTGGTTCGGACAGGGGATTTCCTAGATACGCAGTATTTT.

This clone was picked up a small number of times. The rearrangement joins TRBV6-5 to TRBJ2-7; 7 bases match TRBD2. Trimming took 6 bases from V and 3 from J; bases not matched to a gene: 11. The germline V gene has CDR1 MNHEY and CDR2 SVGAGI. The CDR3 loop spans 15 amino acids. The CDR3 here is CASRAGSSGNYEQYF. CDR3 nucleotide sequence: TGTGCCAGCAGGGCGGGATCTAGCGGAAACTACGAGCAGTACTTC.

The rearrangement links TRBV12-3 or TRBV12-4 to TRBJ1-1; 8 bases agree with TRBD1. The V segment lost 6 bases and the J segment 8 bases; nucleotides outside the gene matches: 8. CDR3 size: 13 residues. Here the CDR3 DNA reads TGTGCCAGCAGGAGACAGGGGCCCCCCGAAGCTTTCTTT. It yields the protein CASRRQGPPEAFF.

This clone was recorded only once. The CDR3 DNA follows: TGTGCCAGCAGAACCTACGGGGCCAAAAACATTCAGTACTTC. Residues: CASRTYGAKNIQYF. V and J are TRBV2 and TRBJ2-4; D call uncertain. The CDR3 sequence is 14 residues long. V was cut by 6 bases and J by 1 base, with 10 bases left in between. Germline V CDR1 and CDR2: SNHLY, FYNNEI.

V is TRBV14 and J is TRBJ1-1; D not certain. The CDR3 contains 13 residues. Germline lookup yields CDR1 SGHDN and CDR2 FVKESK. Trimming removed 1 base at V and 5 bases at J, with 8 bases between. The DNA for the CDR3 is TGTGCCAGCAGCCAAGGTCCGGGGACTGAAGCTTTCTTT. Amino acid sequence: CASSQGPGTEAFF.

This sequence joins TRBV10-1 and TRBJ1-5; D remains unclear. V was cut by 4 bases and J by 7 bases, with 8 bases left in between. Germline V gene sequence: CDR1 WNHNN, CDR2 SYGVQD (reference sequence). The CDR3 length is 12 residues. CDR3 in DNA: TGCGCCAGCAGTGCGGCGGGCCAGCCCCAGCATTTT. Protein: CASSAAGQPQHF.

The V and J genes are TRBV24-1 and TRBJ1-5, with D perhaps TRBD1 (5 bases). The CDR3 is made up of 13 amino acids. The V end was cut by 9 bases, the J end by 4 bases, with 12 bases between. Germline values: CDR1 KGHDR, CDR2 SFDVKD. The DNA of the CDR3 is TGTGCCACCGAGCAGGGATCGAATCAGCCCCAGCATTTT. Protein: CATEQGSNQPQHF.

The V gene is TRBV14, the J gene TRBJ2-5; tentative D call: TRBD1 (6 bases). CDR1 SGHDN and CDR2 FVKESK come from the germline V gene. CDR3 size: 17 residues. Trimming removed 0 bases from V and 9 bases from J, with 23 bases in between. The DNA of the CDR3 is TGTGCCAGCAGCCAAGAAGTTCAGGGGATGAGCGTTGCGTCCCAGTACTTC. Translation: CASSQEVQGMSVASQYF.

This clone was observed many times. The V and J genes are TRBV11-2 and TRBJ2-1; TRBD1 agrees at 8 bases. CDR3 length: 15 amino acids. V lost 3 bases to trimming and J lost 8 bases; unmatched junction nucleotides: 9. Germline V lookup: CDR1 SGHAT, CDR2 FQNNGV. This chain's CDR3 is CASSFAWSGGYEQFF. As DNA, the CDR3 is TGTGCCAGCAGCTTCGCGTGGTCAGGGGGCTATGAGCAGTTCTTC. The full variable domain, in which reference TRBV11-2 and TRBJ2-1 provide the parts outside the CDR3, is EAGVAQSPRYKIIEKRQSVAFWCNPISGHATLYWYQQILGQGPKLLIQFQNNGVVDDSQLPKDRFSAERLKGVDSTLKIQPAKLEDSAVYLCASSFAWSGGYEQFFGPGTRLTVL.

Only one count was recorded for this clone. V and J are TRBV9 and TRBJ2-3; 11 bases match TRBD2. The CDR3 consists of 15 residues. Germline lookup yields CDR1 SGDLS and CDR2 YYNGEE. V shed 2 bases and J 4 bases; nucleotides not matched to a gene: 3. The CDR3 reads CASSVSGRASDTQYF. The CDR3 DNA follows: TGTGCCAGCAGCGTTAGCGGGAGGGCCTCAGATACGCAGTATTTT.

The table lists this clone with a count of one. This chain joins TRBV7-2 and TRBJ1-1; D unclear. The CDR3 totals 14 residues. The V and J ends lost 5 bases and 6 bases respectively, with 16 bases between them. Germline V gene data show CDR1 as SGHTA and CDR2 as FQGNSA. CDR3 sequence: CASSAGLFIAEAFF. CDR3 DNA: TGTGCCAGCAGCGCGGGTCTCTTCATCGCTGAAGCTTTCTTT. The whole variable domain, filled in from reference TRBV7-2 and TRBJ1-1, reads GAGVSQSPSNKVTEKGKDVELRCDPISGHTALYWYRQSLGQGLEFLIYFQGNSAPDKSGLPSDRFSAERTGGSVSTLTIQRTQQEDSAVYLCASSAGLFIAEAFFGQGTRLTVV.

This chain links TRBV19 with TRBJ1-3, with 7 nucleotides matching TRBD1. V dropped 6 bases and J dropped 0; count of bases not matched to a gene: 8. Germline V lookup: CDR1 LNHDA, CDR2 SQIVND (reference sequence). The CDR3 is 16 residues long. CDR3 sequence (DNA): TGTGCCAGTAGCATCCAAACAGGGGCCTCTGGAAACACCATATATTTT. Protein: CASSIQTGASGNTIYF.

The chain has TRBV10-3 and TRBJ2-7; TRBD1 aligns across 9 bases. The CDR3 spans 13 residues. Germline V gives CDR1 ENHRY, CDR2 SYGVKD. The trim removed 11 bases at V and 6 bases at J, leaving 11 bases unmatched. The CDR3 DNA reads as TGTGCCTCTAGGGGGGACAGGGTGATCGAGCAGTACTTC. This encodes CASRGDRVIEQYF.

With regard to this clone: Within the sample, other DNA sequences also encode this same CDR3. The CDR3 nucleotides are TGCGCCAGCAGCTTGGGACTAGCGGGTACCTACGAGCAGTACTTC. This encodes CASSLGLAGTYEQYF. This sequence joins TRBV5-1 and TRBJ2-7; 10 bases agree with TRBD2. Germline V gene lookup returns CDR1 SGHRS and CDR2 YFSETQ. The CDR3 is 15 amino acids. The J segment lost 2 bases and the V segment lost 0 bases, leaving 2 bases of the junction unmatched.

V and J are TRBV7-3 and TRBJ2-1; 7 bases agree with TRBD1. Trimming at V came to 6 bases and at J to 10 bases, leaving 9 bases not matched to a gene. Germline CDR1 is SGHTA and CDR2 is FQGTGA. The CDR3 is made up of 13 amino acids. The CDR3 region has the DNA TGTGCCAGCAGTCCGACAGGGTCTTGGGAGCAGTTCTTC. Its translation is CASSPTGSWEQFF. Drawing the rest from reference TRBV7-3 and TRBJ2-1, the complete variable domain is GAGVSQTPSNKVTEKGKYVELRCDPISGHTALYWYRQSLGQGPEFLIYFQGTGAADDSGLPNDRFFAVRPEGSVSTLKIQRTERGDSAVYLCASSPTGSWEQFFGPGTRLTVL.